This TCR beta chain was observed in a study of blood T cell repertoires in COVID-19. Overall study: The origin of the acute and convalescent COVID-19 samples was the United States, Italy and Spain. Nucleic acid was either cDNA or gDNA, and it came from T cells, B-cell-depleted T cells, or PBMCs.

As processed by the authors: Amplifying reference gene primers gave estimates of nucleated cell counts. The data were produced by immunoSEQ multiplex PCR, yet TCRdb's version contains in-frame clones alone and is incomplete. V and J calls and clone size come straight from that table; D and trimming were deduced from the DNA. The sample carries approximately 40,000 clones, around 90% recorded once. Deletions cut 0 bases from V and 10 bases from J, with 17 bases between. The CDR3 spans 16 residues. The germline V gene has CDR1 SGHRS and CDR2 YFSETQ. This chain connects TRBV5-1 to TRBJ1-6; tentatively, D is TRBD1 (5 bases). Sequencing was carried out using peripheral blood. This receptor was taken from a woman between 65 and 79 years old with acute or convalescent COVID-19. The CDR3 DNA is TGCGCCAGCAGCTTGGACGGGGGAGTGGGTTACTCACCCCTCCACTTT. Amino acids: CASSLDGGVGYSPLHF.